These T cell receptor beta chains were read from a single sample in a study of T cell responses to AZD1222 COVID-19 vaccine. The table came from immunoSEQ multiplex PCR; TCRdb's copy has only in-frame clones and leaves some out. The sample lists some 180,000 clones; around 94% were seen once. Material: peripheral blood, obtained 28 days after the second AZD1222 dose. All receptors come from an adult who received the AZD1222 COVID-19 vaccine. Each CDR3 is given with its conserved first and last residue. D genes are given only for firm matches. Part of the rows lack a size; the others show once, few, many or a class for expanded clones.

CDR3 | DNA | size | V | D | J | length
CASSYSQGAEETQYF | TGTGCCAGCAGTTACAGTCAGGGGGCGGAGGAGACCCAGTACTTC | . | TRBV6-6 | TRBD1 | TRBJ2-5 | 15
CASSLYGTGVYNEQFF | TGTGCCAGCAGTTTATACGGGACAGGGGTATACAATGAGCAGTTCTTC | once | TRBV28 | TRBD1 | TRBJ2-1 | 16
CASSQEGVEQFF | TGCGCCAGCAGCCAAGAGGGAGTTGAGCAGTTCTTC | . | TRBV4-1 | . | TRBJ2-1 | 12
CASSLGAAQETQYF | TGTGCCAGCAGCTTAGGTGCAGCTCAAGAGACCCAGTACTTC | few | TRBV11-3 | . | TRBJ2-5 | 14
CASSLMAPSSGNTIYF | TGTGCCAGCAGCTTGATGGCACCGAGCTCTGGAAACACCATATATTTT | . | TRBV5-4 | . | TRBJ1-3 | 16
CASSLGSGGWDEQFF | TGTGCCAGCAGCTTAGGAAGCGGGGGTTGGGATGAGCAGTTCTTC | . | TRBV7-6 | TRBD2 | TRBJ2-1 | 15
CASSTGQGRSNQPQHF | TGTGCCAGTAGTACCGGACAGGGAAGGAGCAATCAGCCCCAGCATTTT | . | TRBV19 | TRBD1 | TRBJ1-5 | 16
CASSLALGQGYGYTF | TGTGCCAGCAGCTTGGCCCTTGGACAGGGGTATGGCTACACCTTC | . | TRBV7-2 | TRBD1 | TRBJ1-2 | 15
CASRKQGEGDTQYF | TGTGCCAGCAGAAAACAGGGGGAAGGAGATACGCAGTATTTT | . | TRBV6-5 | TRBD1 | TRBJ2-3 | 14
CATSRAGTGGYEQYF | TGTGCCACCAGCAGAGCTGGGACAGGGGGTTACGAGCAGTACTTC | . | TRBV15 | TRBD1 | TRBJ2-7 | 15
CSVGTIFSNYGYTF | TGCAGCGTTGGGACAATCTTTTCTAACTATGGCTACACCTTC | once | TRBV29-1 | . | TRBJ1-2 | 14
CATSRARGVNTGELFF | TGTGCCACCAGCAGAGCCAGGGGAGTGAACACCGGGGAGCTGTTTTTT | . | TRBV15 | . | TRBJ2-2 | 16
CASSASTGAGTDTQYF | TGTGCCAGCAGCGCCAGCACAGGGGCCGGCACAGATACGCAGTATTTT | . | TRBV9 | TRBD1 | TRBJ2-3 | 16
CATLGGALNTEAFF | TGTGCCACCTTGGGAGGGGCTCTGAACACTGAAGCTTTCTTT | once | TRBV19 | . | TRBJ1-1 | 14
CASSESGPRVAFF | TGTGCCAGCAGTGAATCGGGGCCGCGCGTTGCTTTCTTT | . | TRBV6-1 | . | TRBJ1-1 | 13
CASSLSGLNLIDQPQHF | TGTGCCAGCAGTTTATCCGGGCTTAATCTTATAGATCAGCCCCAGCATTTT | . | TRBV27 | . | TRBJ1-5 | 17
CASSLLTSGIDTQYF | TGCGCCAGCAGCTTGTTGACTAGCGGGATAGATACGCAGTATTTT | . | TRBV5-1 | TRBD2 | TRBJ2-3 | 15
CASLDRAAMNTEAFF | TGTGCCAGCCTAGACAGGGCTGCGATGAACACTGAAGCTTTCTTT | . | TRBV2 | TRBD1 | TRBJ1-1 | 15
CASSNGGGVVTEAFF | TGTGCCAGCAGCAACGGAGGGGGCGTGGTCACTGAAGCTTTCTTT | . | TRBV7-9 | TRBD1 | TRBJ1-1 | 15
CASSPRGGEISNQPQHF | TGTGCCAGCTCCCCACGCGGGGGGGAAATTAGCAATCAGCCCCAGCATTTT | once | TRBV18 | . | TRBJ1-5 | 17
CASSQDPQINEKLFF | TGTGCCAGCAGCCAAGACCCACAGATTAATGAAAAACTGTTTTTT | . | TRBV14 | . | TRBJ1-4 | 15
CASSSFGGNYGYTF | TGTGCCAGTAGTTCCTTCGGGGGGAACTATGGCTACACCTTC | . | TRBV19 | . | TRBJ1-2 | 14
CASRPGRDGELFF | TGTGCCAGCAGACCCGGAAGGGACGGGGAGCTGTTTTTT | . | TRBV6-5 | . | TRBJ2-2 | 13
CASTRTTRQGYRPQHF | TGTGCCAGTACACGAACAACTAGGCAGGGGTATCGGCCCCAGCATTTT | . | TRBV19 | . | TRBJ1-5 | 16
CASGLVPSKVYTQYF | TGTGCTAGTGGTTTGGTACCCTCCAAAGTGTATACGCAGTATTTT | . | TRBV12-5 | . | TRBJ2-3 | 15
CASSGRTGHLETQYF | TGTGCCAGCAGTGGGAGGACAGGCCACCTGGAGACCCAGTACTTC | . | TRBV28 | . | TRBJ2-5 | 15
CASTYGGHEQYF | TGTGCCAGCACTTACGGGGGGCACGAGCAGTACTTC | once | TRBV6-5 | . | TRBJ2-7 | 12
CASSSQSGGRLCF | TGTGCCAGCAGCTCTCAAAGTGGGGGGCGATTGTGCTTC | once | TRBV3-1/TRBV3-2 | . | TRBJ1-2 | 13